This T cell receptor (beta chain) stems from a study of neoadjuvant anti-PD-1 for oral cavity cancer. Stated time point: after neoadjuvant nivolumab, at surgical resection. Analysis of PBMCs was direct, with no culture step. This clone has just a few counts. The trim removed 5 bases at V and 6 bases at J, leaving 6 bases unmatched. Germline V lookup: CDR1 SEHNR, CDR2 FQNEAQ (reference sequence). CDR3 length equals 16 residues. The table came from immunoSEQ multiplex PCR; TCRdb's copy has only in-frame clones and leaves some out. The table includes thousands of clones, approximately 72% detected once. The sequence was obtained from a person between 40 and 79 years old with oral cavity squamous cell carcinoma. V and J are TRBV7-9 and TRBJ2-1, with 14 nucleotides matching TRBD2. The material sequenced was PBMCs, taken after nivolumab (anti-PD-1) treatment. The CDR3 nucleotides are TGTGCCAGCAGCGAGCTCGGGACTAGCGGGGGCAATGAGCAGTTCTTC. Residues: CASSELGTSGGNEQFF.